This entry describes one TCR beta chain. Its antigen is still unknown. CDR1 is MDHEN, CDR2 SYDVKM, per germline. The CDR3 is made up of 15 amino acids. The V end was cut by 7 bases, the J end by 2 bases, with 14 bases between. The method was immunoSEQ multiplex PCR; TCRdb's version includes in-frame clones alone and lacks a portion of them. The data hold fewer than 90,000 clones, with approximately 89% observed a single time. The record originates from a study of OX40 agonist ivuxolimab in advanced cancers. Study details: Dose-escalation patients suffered from hepatocellular carcinoma, melanoma, renal cell or head and neck cancer. Study findings and constraints: Among patients with partial responses at 0.1-3.0 mg/kg, clonal expansion was among the lowest.

J is TRBJ2-2 and V is TRBV28; D is possibly TRBD2 (5 bases). The sample in question was CD4+ or CD8+ T cells sorted from blood, obtained in a trial of the OX40 agonist ivuxolimab. This receptor was obtained from an adult with an advanced solid tumor such as melanoma, head and neck, liver or kidney cancer. In DNA form, the CDR3 reads TGTGCCAGCACCCAACCGGACTTCAACACCGGGGAGCTGTTTTTT. Its protein is CASTQPDFNTGELFF.